This T cell receptor (beta chain) came from a study of PD-1 blockade in mismatch repair-deficient tumors. The table came from immunoSEQ multiplex PCR; TCRdb's copy has only in-frame clones and leaves some out. This repertoire shows 90,000 to 120,000 clones, roughly four fifths found once; its top ten account for 6.3%. V was clipped by 5 bases and J by 11 bases, with 15 bases between them. The germline gives CDR1 SGHNT, CDR2 YENEEA. The CDR3 has 12 amino acids. TCRs were sequenced from a few patients responding to pembrolizumab. This chain uses TRBV11-3 with TRBJ1-1; no clear D gene. The sample here was peripheral blood, taken about 33 weeks after starting pembrolizumab. The TCR originated in an adult with mismatch repair-deficient cancer. The CDR3 is CASSPGVGAAFF. The CDR3 DNA reads TGTGCCAGCAGCCCCGGGGTGGGTGCGGCTTTCTTT.